The 5 T cell receptor beta chains listed next were all sequenced from one sample in a study of blood T cell repertoires in COVID-19. Sequenced by immunoSEQ multiplex PCR; TCRdb stores in-frame clones only, minus some. The table lists approximately 190,000 clones, around 84% of them singletons, with approximately 6.1% in the top ten. Sequenced material: peripheral blood. The receptors were sampled from an elderly man with acute or convalescent COVID-19.

This clone occurred many times. The CDR3 DNA is TGTGCCAGCAGCACAACCCCAGATACGCAGTATTTT. Translated: CASSTTPDTQYF. The chain has TRBV7-9 and TRBJ2-3; D is unresolved. The CDR3 spans 12 residues. Trimming removed 5 bases at V and 4 bases at J, with 7 bases between. Per the germline V gene, CDR1 is SEHNR and CDR2 is FQNEAQ (reference sequence).

This chain links TRBV2 with TRBJ2-7; no definite D call. Trimming took 5 bases from V and 4 from J, leaving 9 bases between them. The V gene's germline CDR1 is SNHLY and CDR2 FYNNEI. This CDR3 region has 12 residues. The CDR3 DNA follows: TGTGCCAGCAGTACGCGGAAGTACGAGCAGTACTTC. Protein sequence: CASSTRKYEQYF.

The CDR3 DNA sequence: TGCGCCAGCAGCTTGGGACAGAGCTCCTACGAGCAGTACGTC. This encodes CASSLGQSSYEQYV. This rearrangement joins TRBV5-1 to TRBJ2-7; perhaps TRBD1 as D (5 bases). From germline, CDR1 is SGHRS and CDR2 YFSETQ. Trimming pared 0 bases from V and 0 bases from J, leaving 7 bases between. The CDR3 totals 14 residues.

The chain joins TRBV24-1 to TRBJ2-5; the D gene is possibly TRBD2 (5 bases). The CDR3 loop spans 12 amino acids. Germline V gives CDR1 KGHDR, CDR2 SFDVKD. V shed 9 bases and J shed 5 bases, with 12 bases lying between them. The CDR3 protein is CATAKSGETQYF. Here the CDR3 DNA reads TGTGCCACCGCGAAGTCGGGGGAGACCCAGTACTTC.

The genes are TRBV7-2 and TRBJ2-4; 7 bases fit TRBD2. J lost 8 bases, V lost 1 base, and 5 bases had no gene match. Germline V gene sequence: CDR1 SGHTA, CDR2 FQGNSA. This CDR3 contains 14 residues. For the CDR3, the DNA is TGTGCCAGCAGCTTAGGTCGCGGGAGTGACATTCAGTACTTC. Encoded protein: CASSLGRGSDIQYF.